The 17 T cell receptor beta chains given below trace back to one sample, sequenced in a study of neurological immune-mediated disorders (dated by TCRdb to 2018 to 2020). Library preparation was by 5' RACE. The sequencer listed for this sample is Illumina HiSeq 2500. The public reads were reanalyzed by TCRdb: fastp trimming at Q25, MiXCR alignment, in-frame beta chains only. One record per CDR3 amino acid sequence lists the most common genes and DNA. This sample has about 33,000 distinct CDR3 sequences in its table, and roughly 1.6% of those were observed once. Of the sample, around 9% falls within the top ten clones. The specimen sequenced was PBMCs. The origin of the receptors is a woman aged 25 to 39 with multiple sclerosis.

This clonotype has ten or more counts. The chain employs TRBV12-3 or TRBV12-4 and TRBJ2-5; 11 nucleotides line up with TRBD1. With 6 bases clipped from V and 5 bases from J, the junction kept 11 bases outside the gene matches. The CDR3 length is 16 residues. The DNA for the CDR3 is TGTGCCAGCAGCCCGAGAGGGGACAGGGGGTTTGAGACCCAGTACTTC. Translation: CASSPRGDRGFETQYF.

The chain links TRBV6-2 or TRBV6-3 to TRBJ1-5, with TRBD1 identical over 8 bases. CDR3 length: 17 amino acids. The J segment lost 0 bases and the V segment lost 4 bases, leaving 8 bases of the junction unmatched. Germline V CDR1 and CDR2: MNHEY, SVGEGT. CDR3 region: CASSSTGQVNSNQPQHF. CDR3 coding DNA: TGTGCCAGCAGTTCCACGGGACAGGTAAATAGCAATCAGCCCCAGCATTTT.

This clonotype has a count of ten or more. No conserved phenylalanine or tryptophan is present at the end of the CDR3, so a read error is the likely explanation. CDR3 DNA sequence: TGTGCCAGTCGGATAACGGCCTATGGCTACACCTGC. Amino acid sequence: CASRITAYGYTC. The chain joins TRBV19 to TRBJ1-2, with no clear D. The CDR3 runs 12 residues. Germline lookup yields CDR1 LNHDA and CDR2 SQIVND (reference sequence). V lost 8 bases to trimming and J lost 4 bases, with 11 bases between them.

In its sample, this clonotype was seen many times. The rearrangement joins TRBV20-1 to TRBJ2-7; no firm D call. Per germline, CDR1 DFQATT and CDR2 SNEGSKA (reference sequence). The CDR3 has 11 residues. V shed 1 base and J shed 6 bases, with 7 bases lying between them. The CDR3 sequence: CSARVVGEQYF. CDR3 DNA sequence: TGCAGTGCTAGAGTTGTCGGCGAGCAGTACTTC.

A few counts support this clonotype. A much larger clone differs by one base, so this may be a read error. This rearrangement joins TRBV9 to TRBJ2-7, with 7 nucleotides matching TRBD2. The CDR3 extends over 13 amino acids. The V and J ends lost 3 bases and 7 bases, in that order; junction bases with no gene match: 7. The germline gives CDR1 SGDLS, CDR2 YYNGEE. The CDR3 sequence is CASSGPGREEQYF. CDR3 bases: TGTGCCAGCAGCGGTCCGGGGAGGGAAGAGCAGTACTTC.

The chain links TRBV19 to TRBJ1-2; no clear D. Germline V gives CDR1 LNHDA, CDR2 SQIVND (reference sequence). This CDR3 has 13 amino acids. Between the trimmed V and J ends, which lost 6 bases and 0 bases, there was a span of 8 bases. CDR3 nucleotides: TGTGCCAGTAGGAAGATAGCTAACTATGGCTACACCTTC. Translated, it gives CASRKIANYGYTF.

This clonotype was counted ten times or more. V usage is TRBV7-2 and J usage is TRBJ2-5; 14 bases map to TRBD2. The CDR3 length is 16 residues. Unmatched junction bases numbered 3, after V lost 5 bases and J lost 1 base. Germline-derived CDR1 and CDR2 are SGHTA and FQGNSA. The CDR3 region is CASSPGLAGGQETQYF. The CDR3 DNA reads TGTGCCAGCAGCCCCGGACTAGCGGGGGGCCAAGAGACCCAGTACTTC.

This clonotype was picked up many times. This chain uses TRBV10-3 with TRBJ2-2; tentatively, D is TRBD1 (6 bases). V was pared by 0 bases and J by 3 bases, with 8 bases between. CDR1 ENHRY and CDR2 SYGVKD come from the germline V gene. CDR3 length equals 15 residues. The CDR3 loop is CAISESNRDTGELFF. CDR3 coding DNA: TGTGCCATCAGTGAGTCTAACAGGGACACCGGGGAGCTGTTTTTT.

This clonotype was recorded many times. V gene TRBV7-8 combines with J gene TRBJ2-4; 8 positions agree with TRBD1. This CDR3 contains 14 residues. V lost 5 bases, J lost 12 bases, and 12 bases stayed unmatched. The germline V gene has CDR1 SGHVS and CDR2 FQNEAQ. The CDR3 reads CASSAPGQARSQYF. CDR3 nucleotide sequence: TGTGCCAGCAGCGCCCCGGGACAGGCGAGATCTCAGTACTTC.

This chain joins TRBV15 and TRBJ2-5; D not resolved. Trimming left V 3 bases short and J 5 bases short, with 10 bases between. The CDR3 sequence is 13 residues long. CDR1 LNHNV and CDR2 YYDKDF come from the germline V gene (reference sequence). In DNA form, the CDR3 reads TGTGCCACCAGCAGTGACTCTTGGGAGACCCAGTACTTC. It codes for CATSSDSWETQYF.

This clonotype was seen repeatedly, ten times or more. The rearrangement joins TRBV29-1 to TRBJ1-1; no reliable D call. The CDR3 has 12 residues. The V end was cut by 8 bases, the J end by 1 base, with 11 bases between. Germline CDR1 reads SQVTM; CDR2 reads ANQGSEA. CDR3 bases: TGCAGCTTTGCGAGGCCGAACACTGAAGCTTTCTTT. Amino acids: CSFARPNTEAFF.

This clonotype rates as medium-sized (0.01 to 0.1%). The chain links TRBV20-1 to TRBJ2-7; D assignment may be TRBD1 or TRBD2 (6 bases each). Germline values: CDR1 DFQATT, CDR2 SNEGSKA (reference sequence). With 6 bases removed from V and 5 bases from J, the gap between germline ends came to 20 bases. The CDR3 spans 14 residues. CDR3 protein: CSALLPGGYDEQYF. CDR3 in DNA: TGCAGTGCCCTACTTCCCGGGGGCTACGACGAGCAGTACTTC.

This clonotype has ten or more counts. The chain couples TRBV6-6 to TRBJ1-3; D is ambiguous. The CDR3 runs to 11 residues. Trimming pared 10 bases from V and 4 bases from J, leaving 8 bases between. The germline V gene encodes CDR1 MNHNY and CDR2 SVGAGI (reference sequence). This CDR3 is CATSQGNTIYF. DNA for the CDR3: TGTGCCACCTCTCAGGGAAACACCATATATTTT.

There are many counts of this clonotype. The V call is TRBV6-8, the J call TRBJ2-7; D assignment may be TRBD1 or TRBD2 (5 bases each). The ends were cut back, 9 bases at V and 7 bases at J, with 25 bases in the middle. CDR3 length equals 15 residues. Germline loops: CDR1 MNHGY, CDR2 SAAAGT. The chain's CDR3 is CARIDVGEPPLEQYF. The CDR3 coding sequence is TGTGCCAGGATCGACGTGGGGGAGCCCCCACTGGAGCAGTACTTC.

This clonotype was detected many times. This chain joins TRBV20-1 and TRBJ2-3; 8 bases fit TRBD2. The CDR3 runs to 16 residues. Germline lookup yields CDR1 DFQATT and CDR2 SNEGSKA (reference sequence). The junction had 11 bases not matched to a gene; V was cut back by 6 bases and J by 0 bases. The CDR3 sequence is CSARGGGLVSTDTQYF. CDR3 in DNA: TGCAGTGCGAGGGGAGGGGGACTAGTCAGCACAGATACGCAGTATTTT.

This clonotype was counted at least ten times. This rearrangement joins TRBV5-1 to TRBJ2-2; 8 nucleotides line up with TRBD1. The V gene end was trimmed by 3 bases and the J gene end by 4 bases; junction bases not matched to a gene: 5. There are 15 residues in the CDR3. Germline V CDR1 and CDR2: SGHRS, YFSETQ. The CDR3: CASSSNQGATGELFF. In DNA, the CDR3 is TGCGCCAGCAGCTCGAACCAGGGGGCCACCGGGGAGCTGTTTTTT.

This clonotype was observed many times. This chain connects TRBV7-2 to TRBJ2-2; no definite D call. From germline, CDR1 is SGHTA and CDR2 FQGNSA. Trimming removed 4 bases from V and 2 bases from J, with 8 bases in between. This CDR3 spans 14 amino acids. The CDR3 DNA follows: TGTGCCAGCAGCTCTACGATCAACACCGGGGAGCTGTTTTTT. Its translation: CASSSTINTGELFF.